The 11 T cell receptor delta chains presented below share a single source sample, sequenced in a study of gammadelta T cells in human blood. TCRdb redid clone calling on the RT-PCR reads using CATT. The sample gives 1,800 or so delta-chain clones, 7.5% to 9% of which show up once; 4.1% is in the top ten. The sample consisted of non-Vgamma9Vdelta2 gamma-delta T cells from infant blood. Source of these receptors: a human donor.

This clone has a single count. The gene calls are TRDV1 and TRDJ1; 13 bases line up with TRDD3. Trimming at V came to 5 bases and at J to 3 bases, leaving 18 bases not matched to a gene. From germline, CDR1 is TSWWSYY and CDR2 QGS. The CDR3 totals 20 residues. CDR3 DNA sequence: TGTGCTCTTGGGCTCCAGGGAGGGATAACTGGGGGATACGACGCCGATAAACTCATCTTT. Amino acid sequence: CALGLQGGITGGYDADKLIF.

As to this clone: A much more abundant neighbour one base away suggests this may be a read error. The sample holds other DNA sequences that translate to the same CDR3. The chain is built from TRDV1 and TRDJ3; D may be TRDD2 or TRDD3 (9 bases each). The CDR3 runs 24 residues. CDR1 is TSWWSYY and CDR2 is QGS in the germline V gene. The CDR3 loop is CALGESLPTLGDEEWGWDTRQMFF. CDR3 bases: TGTGCTCTTGGGGAGAGCCTTCCTACTCTGGGGGATGAGGAGTGGGGCTGGGATACCCGACAGATGTTTTTC.

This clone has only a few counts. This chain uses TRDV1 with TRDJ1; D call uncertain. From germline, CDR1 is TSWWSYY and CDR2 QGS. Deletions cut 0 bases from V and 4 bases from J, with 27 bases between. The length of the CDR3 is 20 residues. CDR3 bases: TGTGCTCTTGGGGAACTTATTCATACCCATATCCTGCCCGACTACGATAAACTCATCTTT. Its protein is CALGELIHTHILPDYDKLIF.

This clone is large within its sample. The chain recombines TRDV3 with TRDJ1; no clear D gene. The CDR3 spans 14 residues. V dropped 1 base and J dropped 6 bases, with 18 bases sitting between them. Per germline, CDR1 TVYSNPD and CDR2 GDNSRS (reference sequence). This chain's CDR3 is CAFNNTPKGNKLIF. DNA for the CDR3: TGTGCCTTTAATAATACCCCTAAGGGAAATAAACTCATCTTT.

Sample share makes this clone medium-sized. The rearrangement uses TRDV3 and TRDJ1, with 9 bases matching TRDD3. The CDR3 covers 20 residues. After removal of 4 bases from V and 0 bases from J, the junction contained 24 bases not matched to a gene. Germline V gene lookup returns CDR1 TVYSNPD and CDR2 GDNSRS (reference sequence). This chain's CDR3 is CASQAATKTGGPKYTDKLIF. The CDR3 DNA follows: TGTGCCTCACAGGCGGCAACAAAAACTGGGGGACCTAAGTACACCGATAAACTCATCTTT.

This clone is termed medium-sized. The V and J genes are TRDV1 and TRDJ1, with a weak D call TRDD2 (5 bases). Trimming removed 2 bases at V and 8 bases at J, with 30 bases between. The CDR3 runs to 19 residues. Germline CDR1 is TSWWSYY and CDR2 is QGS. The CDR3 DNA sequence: TGTGCTCTTGGGGAATCGGTCCCAACTTCCCGTGGACTCGGGCGAAAACTCATCTTT. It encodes CALGESVPTSRGLGRKLIF.

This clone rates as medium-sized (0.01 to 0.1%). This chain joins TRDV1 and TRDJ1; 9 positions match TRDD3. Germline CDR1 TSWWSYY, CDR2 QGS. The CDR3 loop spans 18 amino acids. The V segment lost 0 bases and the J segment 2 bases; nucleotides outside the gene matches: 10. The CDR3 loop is CALGELGSGIRSTDKLIF. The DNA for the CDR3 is TGTGCTCTTGGGGAACTAGGATCGGGGATACGTTCAACCGATAAACTCATCTTT.

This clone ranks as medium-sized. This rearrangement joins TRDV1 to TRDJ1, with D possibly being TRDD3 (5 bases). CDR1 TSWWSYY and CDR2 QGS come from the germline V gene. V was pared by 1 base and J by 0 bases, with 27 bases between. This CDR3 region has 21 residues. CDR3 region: CALGEPQILSRGGAYTDKLIF. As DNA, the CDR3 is TGTGCTCTTGGGGAACCCCAAATCCTCTCACGCGGTGGGGCCTACACCGATAAACTCATCTTT.

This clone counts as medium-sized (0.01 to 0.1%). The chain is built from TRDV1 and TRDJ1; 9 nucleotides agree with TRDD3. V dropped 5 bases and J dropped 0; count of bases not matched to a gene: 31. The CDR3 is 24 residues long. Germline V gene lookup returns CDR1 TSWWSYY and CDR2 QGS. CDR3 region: CALGCQFPNQKRRGIQGNTDKLIF. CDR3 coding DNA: TGTGCTCTTGGGTGCCAATTTCCTAACCAGAAAAGACGGGGGATACAAGGAAACACCGATAAACTCATCTTT.

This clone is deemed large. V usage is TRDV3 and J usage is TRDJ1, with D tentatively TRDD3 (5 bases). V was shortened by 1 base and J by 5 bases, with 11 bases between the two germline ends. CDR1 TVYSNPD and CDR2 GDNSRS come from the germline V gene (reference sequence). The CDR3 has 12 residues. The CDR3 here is CAFIPRGDKLIF. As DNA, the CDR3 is TGTGCCTTTATCCCCCGGGGGGATAAACTCATCTTT.

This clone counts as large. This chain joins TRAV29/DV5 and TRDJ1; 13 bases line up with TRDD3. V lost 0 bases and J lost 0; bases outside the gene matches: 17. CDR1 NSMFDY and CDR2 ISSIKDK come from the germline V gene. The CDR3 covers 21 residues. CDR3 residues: CAASVLAGDWGIRYYTDKLIF. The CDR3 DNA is TGTGCAGCAAGCGTTTTAGCCGGAGACTGGGGGATACGCTATTACACCGATAAACTCATCTTT.